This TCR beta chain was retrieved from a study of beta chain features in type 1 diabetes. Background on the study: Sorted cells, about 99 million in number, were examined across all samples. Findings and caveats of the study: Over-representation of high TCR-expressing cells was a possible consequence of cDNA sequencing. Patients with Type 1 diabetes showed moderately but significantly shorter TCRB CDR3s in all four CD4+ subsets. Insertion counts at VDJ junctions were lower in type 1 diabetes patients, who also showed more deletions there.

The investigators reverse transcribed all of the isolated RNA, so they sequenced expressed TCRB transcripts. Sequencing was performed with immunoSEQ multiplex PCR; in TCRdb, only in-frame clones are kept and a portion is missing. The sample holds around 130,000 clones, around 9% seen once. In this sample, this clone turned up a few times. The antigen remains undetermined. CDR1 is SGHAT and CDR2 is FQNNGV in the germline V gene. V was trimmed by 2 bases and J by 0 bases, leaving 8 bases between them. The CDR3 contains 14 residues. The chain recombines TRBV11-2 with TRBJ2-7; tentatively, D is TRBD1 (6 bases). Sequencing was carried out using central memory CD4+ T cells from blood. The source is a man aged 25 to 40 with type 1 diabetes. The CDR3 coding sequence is TGTGCCAGCAGCTTAAACAGGGACTCCTACGAGCAGTACTTC. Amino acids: CASSLNRDSYEQYF.